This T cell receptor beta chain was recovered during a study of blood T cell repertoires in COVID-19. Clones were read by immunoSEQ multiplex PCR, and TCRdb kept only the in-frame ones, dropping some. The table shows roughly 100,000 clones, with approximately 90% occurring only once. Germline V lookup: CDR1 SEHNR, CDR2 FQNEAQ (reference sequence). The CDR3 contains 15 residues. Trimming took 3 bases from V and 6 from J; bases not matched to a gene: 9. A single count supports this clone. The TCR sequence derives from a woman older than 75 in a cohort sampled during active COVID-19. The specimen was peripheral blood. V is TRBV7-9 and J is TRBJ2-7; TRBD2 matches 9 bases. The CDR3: CASSFSGGRGSEQYF. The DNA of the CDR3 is TGTGCCAGCAGCTTTAGCGGGGGCCGTGGTTCCGAGCAGTACTTC.